Presented here are 4 T cell receptor beta chains from one specimen sequenced in a study of a mutant IDH1 vaccine in newly diagnosed glioma. Stated time point: baseline, week 1 (first vaccination visit). Regarding treatment: pre-vaccination baseline after standard-of-care therapy. This table comes from immunoSEQ multiplex PCR, and its TCRdb copy is limited to in-frame clones, with some not included. The repertoire consists of some 90,000 clones, with around 80% occurring once and the leading ten covering about 5.1%. Sequences were derived from PBMCs, sampled from a glioma patient treated with radiotherapy, temozolomide or both. These receptors originate from a man aged 40-49 years with glioma. Some clones in this sample may be carry-over from other donors' samples.

CDR3 sequence: CATSRAGTVRANEKLFF. The CDR3 nucleotides are TGTGCCACCAGCAGGGCCGGGACAGTAAGGGCTAATGAAAAACTGTTTTTT. The genes are TRBV15 and TRBJ1-4; 7 bases are shared with TRBD1. The CDR3 has 17 amino acids. V shed 3 bases, J shed 3 bases, and the junction held 10 bases outside the gene matches. CDR1 is LNHNV, CDR2 YYDKDF, per germline (reference sequence).

The chain combines TRBV4-2 with TRBJ2-5, with D maybe TRBD2 (6 bases). The V end lost 4 bases, the J end lost 1 base, and 10 bases lay between the germline ends. Germline V gene data show CDR1 as LGHNA and CDR2 as YNFKEQ. The CDR3 length is 14 residues. The CDR3 nucleotides are TGTGCCAGCAGCCGGTCGGGGGTCCAAGAGACCCAGTACTTC. This gives the protein CASSRSGVQETQYF.

The chain joins TRBV6-5 to TRBJ1-3; 7 bases fit TRBD1. The CDR3 length is 16 residues. The J segment lost 4 bases and the V segment lost 0 bases, leaving 6 bases of the junction unmatched. The germline V gene has CDR1 MNHEY and CDR2 SVGAGI. The DNA of the CDR3 is TGTGCCAGCAGTTACTCGCAGGGGGGGCAGGGAAACACCATATATTTT. This encodes CASSYSQGGQGNTIYF.

V and J are TRBV5-1 and TRBJ1-6; TRBD1 is a possible D gene (6 bases). Germline V gene data show CDR1 as SGHRS and CDR2 as YFSETQ. V gave up 5 bases and J gave up 6 bases, with 12 bases separating them. This CDR3 contains 14 residues. The CDR3 DNA follows: TGCGCCAGCAGTCGGGACATGGGTAATTCACCCCTCCACTTT. The encoded protein is CASSRDMGNSPLHF.